These 24 T cell receptor beta chains were sequenced from one sample in a study of CD8 T cells in Susac syndrome. RNA in amounts of roughly 0.5 to 1 ug was reverse transcribed with random hexamers. From the immunoSEQ multiplex PCR reads, TCRdb called clonotypes with MiXCR, one entry per CDR3 protein. The table shows tens of thousands of distinct CDR3 sequences, with 91% occurring only once. Sequences were obtained from CD8+ T cells from PBMCs. These receptors came from a human donor with multiple sclerosis.

In this sample, this clonotype turned up once. This chain uses TRBV9 with TRBJ2-1; maybe TRBD1 (6 bases). The V and J ends lost 4 bases and 5 bases respectively, with 13 bases between them. The V gene's germline CDR1 is SGDLS and CDR2 YYNGEE. The CDR3 totals 14 residues. The CDR3 protein is CASSPRWGHNEQFF. The CDR3 nucleotides read TGTGCCAGCAGCCCCCGTTGGGGGCACAATGAGCAGTTCTTC.

The sample holds one count of this clonotype. The V call is TRBV10-3, the J call TRBJ2-3; unclear D gene. CDR1 is ENHRY, CDR2 SYGVKD, per germline. The germline V and J ends were trimmed by 3 bases and 0 bases, with 7 bases remaining between them. The CDR3 length is 14 residues. Written as DNA, the CDR3 is TGTGCCATCAGTGAAATGGGCAGCACAGATACGCAGTATTTT. It specifies CAISEMGSTDTQYF.

The J gene is TRBJ1-1, the V gene TRBV27; a weak D match, TRBD1 (5 bases). Germline values: CDR1 MNHEY, CDR2 SMNVEV (reference sequence). V was cut by 2 bases and J by 4 bases, with 14 bases left in between. There are 15 residues in the CDR3. CDR3 bases: TGTGCCAGCAGTTTAAGCGGGGGGAAGGGCACTGAAGCTTTCTTT. This gives the protein CASSLSGGKGTEAFF.

The genes are TRBV28 and TRBJ2-4; 12 bases fit TRBD2. Looked up from germline, CDR1 is MDHEN and CDR2 is SYDVKM. After removal of 6 bases from V and 2 bases from J, the junction contained 5 bases not matched to a gene. The CDR3 covers 16 residues. CDR3 loop: CASSPTSGRSKNIQYF. Here the CDR3 DNA reads TGTGCCAGCAGCCCGACTAGCGGGAGATCCAAAAACATTCAGTACTTC.

The V gene is TRBV5-4, the J gene TRBJ2-1; TRBD2 is a possible D gene (6 bases). Germline V lookup: CDR1 SGHNT, CDR2 YYREEE (reference sequence). The CDR3 is made up of 14 amino acids. The V and J ends lost 5 bases and 4 bases respectively, with 13 bases between them. CDR3 residues: CASRGSGDYNEQFF. The CDR3 DNA reads as TGTGCCAGCAGAGGTAGCGGAGATTACAATGAGCAGTTCTTC. The full variable domain, with the rest looked up from reference TRBV5-4 and TRBJ2-1, is ETGVTQSPTHLIKTRGQQVTLRCSSQSGHNTVSWYQQALGQGPQFIFQYYREEENGRGNFPPRFSGLQFPNYSSELNVNALELDDSALYLCASRGSGDYNEQFFGPGTRLTVL.

J is TRBJ2-7 and V is TRBV4-2, with D uncertain. Germline V CDR1 and CDR2: LGHNA, YNFKEQ. The ends were cut back, 0 bases at V and 4 bases at J, with 13 bases in the middle. The CDR3 loop spans 15 amino acids. The CDR3 protein is CASSQELGSSYEQYF. In DNA, the CDR3 is TGTGCCAGCAGCCAAGAACTGGGGTCTTCGTACGAGCAGTACTTC.

The V call is TRBV20-1, the J call TRBJ2-2; 12 bases are a match to TRBD2. CDR1 and CDR2 (germline): DFQATT, SNEGSKA (reference sequence). The V segment lost 6 bases and the J segment 3 bases; nucleotides outside the gene matches: 5. The CDR3 runs 15 residues. DNA for the CDR3: TGCAGTGCCAGGACTAGCGGGAAGTACACCGGGGAGCTGTTTTTT. It translates to CSARTSGKYTGELFF.

The V call is TRBV24-1, the J call TRBJ2-1; D is ambiguous. V was cut by 1 base and J by 7 bases, with 4 bases left in between. The CDR3 covers 12 residues. Germline V gene data show CDR1 as KGHDR and CDR2 as SFDVKD. CDR3 nucleotides: TGTGCCACCAGTGATTTAAGGAATGAGCAGTTCTTC. Translating gives CATSDLRNEQFF.

This chain connects TRBV28 to TRBJ2-1; D ambiguous. Trimming left V 2 bases short and J 8 bases short, with 7 bases between. Germline CDR1 MDHEN, CDR2 SYDVKM. This CDR3 has 12 residues. DNA for the CDR3: TGTGCCAGCAGTTTAAAAAATGATGAGCAGTTCTTC. The encoded protein is CASSLKNDEQFF.

The gene calls are TRBV11-2 and TRBJ1-5; the D is unclear. The V gene lost 5 bases and the J gene lost 4 bases, with 6 bases spanning the gap. Germline V gives CDR1 SGHAT, CDR2 FQNNGV. CDR3 length: 12 amino acids. Written as DNA, the CDR3 is TGTGCCAGCAGCGCCCTTAATCAGCCCCAGCATTTT. Translation: CASSALNQPQHF.

The V gene is TRBV5-1, the J gene TRBJ1-2, with D uncertain. Trimming stripped 0 bases from V and 5 bases from J, with 11 bases between. Germline V gene data show CDR1 as SGHRS and CDR2 as YFSETQ. CDR3 length: 14 amino acids. CDR3 DNA: TGCGCCAGCAGCTTGGGCCAGACCTCGTATGGCTACACCTTC. Protein sequence: CASSLGQTSYGYTF.

V is TRBV13 and J is TRBJ2-5; D is possibly TRBD2 (6 bases). The CDR3 length is 15 residues. V lost 5 bases and J 2 bases, leaving 15 bases between the germline ends. The germline gives CDR1 PRHDT, CDR2 FYEKMQ (reference sequence). Here the CDR3 DNA reads TGTGCCAGCAGCACCCGAGGGAGCGGGCAAGAGACCCAGTACTTC. Translating gives CASSTRGSGQETQYF.

The rearrangement links TRBV19 to TRBJ1-1; the D is unclear. Germline-derived CDR1 and CDR2 are LNHDA and SQIVND (reference sequence). This CDR3 contains 15 residues. Trimming cost V 3 bases and J 1 base, with 12 bases left between them. The DNA for the CDR3 is TGTGCCAGTAGTATCTTGGGGAAGACGAACACTGAAGCTTTCTTT. It yields the protein CASSILGKTNTEAFF.

This clonotype has a single count. The chain recombines TRBV7-8 with TRBJ2-3, with D perhaps TRBD2 (6 bases). The CDR3 has 12 residues. V lost 2 bases and J lost 9, with 9 bases in between. CDR1 and CDR2 (germline): SGHVS, FQNEAQ. The CDR3 is CASSLMGGTQYF. CDR3 DNA sequence: TGTGCCAGCAGCTTAATGGGAGGCACGCAGTATTTT.

The chain recombines TRBV19 with TRBJ2-1; D is unresolved. Germline CDR1 and CDR2: LNHDA and SQIVND (reference sequence). This CDR3 is built from 15 residues. V was pared by 7 bases and J by 2 bases, with 15 bases between. CDR3 sequence: CASNPGWLPYNEQFF. As DNA, the CDR3 is TGTGCCAGTAATCCCGGGTGGTTGCCCTACAATGAGCAGTTCTTC.

The chain joins TRBV2 to TRBJ2-1, with 11 bases that match TRBD2. CDR3 size: 17 residues. Germline loops: CDR1 SNHLY, CDR2 FYNNEI. The J segment lost 1 base and the V segment lost 8 bases, leaving 10 bases of the junction unmatched. CDR3 residues: CASLTSGKAFSYNEQFF. The CDR3 DNA reads as TGTGCCAGCCTGACTAGCGGGAAAGCCTTTTCCTACAATGAGCAGTTCTTC.

This clonotype was observed a handful of times. Germline and junction disagree at one end, which may indicate a read error. The CDR3 sequence is CASSLVSGGSYNSPLHF. The DNA for the CDR3 is TGTGCCAGCAGCTTAGTGTCAGGGGGCTCCTATAATTCACCCCTCCATTTT. This sequence joins TRBV11-2 and TRBJ1-6, with 8 bases that match TRBD1. This CDR3 contains 17 residues. Germline lookup yields CDR1 SGHAT and CDR2 FQNNGV.

The chain couples TRBV29-1 to TRBJ1-2; no definite D call. The germline gives CDR1 SQVTM, CDR2 ANQGSEA. Trimming removed 5 bases from V and 0 bases from J, with 7 bases in between. CDR3 length: 12 residues. CDR3 DNA sequence: TGCAGCGTTCAACAGCCTAACTATGGCTACACCTTC. Encoded protein: CSVQQPNYGYTF.

This chain links TRBV5-4 with TRBJ2-1, with a tentative D call TRBD2 (6 bases). The CDR3 sequence is 15 residues long. Germline-derived CDR1 and CDR2 are SGHNT and YYREEE (reference sequence). V lost 0 bases, J lost 5 bases, and 12 bases lay in between. CDR3 nucleotide sequence: TGTGCCAGCAGCTTGGTGACTAGGGTTGACAATGAGCAGTTCTTC. Residues: CASSLVTRVDNEQFF.

This chain links TRBV3-1 with TRBJ1-2; possible D gene TRBD1, 5 bases. V was pared by 0 bases and J by 8 bases, with 7 bases between. From germline, CDR1 is LGHDT and CDR2 YNNKEL (reference sequence). The CDR3 runs to 12 residues. Here the CDR3 DNA reads TGTGCCAGCAGCCAAGAGGGGGAGGGCTACACCTTC. Translation: CASSQEGEGYTF.

The rearrangement uses TRBV29-1 and TRBJ1-1, with D perhaps matching TRBD1 (5 bases). CDR1 is SQVTM, CDR2 ANQGSEA, per germline. V was cut by 5 bases and J by 5 bases, with 9 bases left in between. CDR3 length equals 11 residues. The CDR3 DNA follows: TGCAGCGTTATTCAGGGAACTGAAGCTTTCTTT. Translation: CSVIQGTEAFF.

The chain recombines TRBV2 with TRBJ2-3; D is ambiguous. The germline gives CDR1 SNHLY, CDR2 FYNNEI. CDR3 length: 14 residues. The germline V and J ends were trimmed by 4 bases and 2 bases, with 10 bases remaining between them. In nucleotides, the CDR3 is TGTGCCAGCAGTGGGGTGGGAATCACAGATACGCAGTATTTT. Translating gives CASSGVGITDTQYF.

V is TRBV11-1 and J is TRBJ2-1, with TRBD2 matching over 7 bases. The CDR3 extends over 15 amino acids. V was clipped by 5 bases and J by 8 bases; unmatched bases: 12. Germline lookup yields CDR1 SGHAT and CDR2 FQDESV (reference sequence). As DNA, the CDR3 is TGTGCCAGCAGCCTCCCGGGAGGTCACCCCTATGAGCAGTTCTTC. It is translated as CASSLPGGHPYEQFF.

The chain joins TRBV5-1 to TRBJ2-2, with D tentatively TRBD1 or TRBD2 (6 bases each). Germline V CDR1 and CDR2: SGHRS, YFSETQ. This CDR3 contains 17 residues. Trimming left V 3 bases short and J 9 bases short, with 24 bases between. The CDR3 sequence is CASSSPEEGGDMWELFF. The CDR3 region has the DNA TGCGCCAGCAGCTCCCCCGAGGAGGGGGGAGACATGTGGGAGCTGTTTTTT. Based on the CDR3 plus reference TRBV5-1 and TRBJ2-2, the full variable domain is KAGVTQTPRYLIKTRGQQVTLSCSPISGHRSVSWYQQTPGQGLQFLFEYFSETQRNKGNFPGRFSGRQFSNSRSEMNVSTLELGDSALYLCASSSPEEGGDMWELFFGEGSRLTVL.